The rows below give T cell receptor beta chains drawn from one sample of a study of radiotherapy plus CTLA-4 blockade in lung cancer. The method was immunoSEQ multiplex PCR; TCRdb's version includes in-frame clones alone and lacks a portion of them. Of roughly 75,000 clones detected, about four fifths appear once; the ten largest clones hold over 20%. Sequenced here: peripheral blood, sampled from a patient treated with radiotherapy plus ipilimumab. All receptors derive from a human donor with non-small cell lung cancer whose response to radiotherapy plus ipilimumab could not be evaluated. Some clones in this sample may be carry-over from other donors' samples. CDR3s include the opening cysteine and the closing phenylalanine or tryptophan. D genes are given only for firm matches. Only part of the rows carry a size: once, few, many, or a class if the clone is expanded.

v_gene: TRBV5-1
abundance: once
d_gene: TRBD2
j_gene: TRBJ2-1
CDR3aa: CASSSQPGLAVYNEQFF
CDR3nt: TGCGCCAGCAGCTCGCAACCGGGACTAGCGGTATACAATGAGCAGTTCTTC

v_gene: TRBV27
abundance: -
d_gene: TRBD2
j_gene: TRBJ2-7
CDR3aa: CASSLSSGGYEQYF
CDR3nt: TGTGCCAGCAGTTTATCGTCGGGGGGCTACGAGCAGTACTTC

v_gene: TRBV10-3
abundance: -
d_gene: -
j_gene: TRBJ2-5
CDR3aa: CATAYESRETQYF
CDR3nt: TGTGCCACCGCGTATGAATCCAGGGAGACCCAGTACTTC

v_gene: TRBV5-1
abundance: -
d_gene: -
j_gene: TRBJ1-1
CDR3aa: CASSLATGGRNTEAFF
CDR3nt: TGCGCCAGCAGCTTGGCGACGGGGGGCCGGAACACTGAAGCTTTCTTT

v_gene: TRBV4-3
abundance: -
d_gene: -
j_gene: TRBJ1-1
CDR3aa: CASSPTRTRVAFF
CDR3nt: TGCGCCAGCAGCCCGACCCGGACGCGGGTGGCTTTCTTT

v_gene: TRBV19
abundance: -
d_gene: -
j_gene: TRBJ2-1
CDR3aa: CASSHNPTSGEQFF
CDR3nt: TGTGCCAGTAGTCACAACCCCACCTCGGGTGAGCAGTTCTTC

v_gene: TRBV7-8
abundance: -
d_gene: -
j_gene: TRBJ2-3
CDR3aa: CASSLELPSTDTQYF
CDR3nt: TGTGCCAGCAGCTTAGAACTACCGAGCACAGATACGCAGTATTTT

v_gene: TRBV5-1
abundance: -
d_gene: TRBD2
j_gene: TRBJ2-2
CDR3aa: CASRPLGGFTGELFF
CDR3nt: TGCGCCAGCAGACCCCTCGGGGGGTTCACCGGGGAGCTGTTTTTT

v_gene: TRBV25-1
abundance: -
d_gene: TRBD2
j_gene: TRBJ2-3
CDR3aa: CASRTGGSIDTQYF
CDR3nt: TGTGCCAGCAGGACGGGGGGATCGATAGATACGCAGTATTTT

v_gene: TRBV11-3
abundance: -
d_gene: TRBD2
j_gene: TRBJ2-7
CDR3aa: CASGEGRNEQYF
CDR3nt: TGTGCCAGTGGGGAGGGAAGAAACGAGCAGTACTTC

v_gene: TRBV28
abundance: -
d_gene: -
j_gene: TRBJ1-4
CDR3aa: CATGAREKLFF
CDR3nt: TGTGCCACAGGGGCGCGGGAAAAACTGTTTTTT

v_gene: TRBV4-1
abundance: -
d_gene: TRBD1
j_gene: TRBJ1-2
CDR3aa: CASSPGQGSYGYTF
CDR3nt: TGCGCCAGCAGCCCAGGACAGGGAAGCTATGGCTACACCTTC

v_gene: TRBV28
abundance: -
d_gene: -
j_gene: TRBJ1-2
CDR3aa: CASSSSGDPINYGYTF
CDR3nt: TGTGCCAGCAGTTCCTCGGGGGACCCGATTAACTATGGCTACACCTTC

v_gene: TRBV6-1
abundance: -
d_gene: -
j_gene: TRBJ1-5
CDR3aa: CASRLQPLSDQPQHF
CDR3nt: TGTGCCAGCAGGCTACAGCCGCTCTCGGATCAGCCCCAGCATTTT

v_gene: TRBV28
abundance: -
d_gene: TRBD1
j_gene: TRBJ1-5
CDR3aa: CASSAPPGQGDNQPQHF
CDR3nt: TGTGCCAGCAGTGCGCCCCCGGGACAGGGAGACAATCAGCCCCAGCATTTT

v_gene: TRBV4-1
abundance: -
d_gene: TRBD1
j_gene: TRBJ1-2
CDR3aa: CASSQDWDRLNGYTF
CDR3nt: TGCGCCAGCAGCCAGGATTGGGACAGGTTGAACGGCTACACCTTC

v_gene: TRBV7-6
abundance: -
d_gene: -
j_gene: TRBJ2-5
CDR3aa: CASSLAGREKTQYF
CDR3nt: TGTGCCAGCAGCTTAGCTGGCAGGGAAAAGACCCAGTACTTC

v_gene: TRBV28
abundance: -
d_gene: -
j_gene: TRBJ1-1
CDR3aa: CASSSPGHLNTEAFF
CDR3nt: TGTGCCAGCAGTTCCCCCGGACACCTGAACACTGAAGCTTTCTTT

v_gene: TRBV6-5
abundance: -
d_gene: TRBD1
j_gene: TRBJ1-2
CDR3aa: CASRKEGQVYGYTF
CDR3nt: TGTGCCAGCAGAAAGGAGGGACAGGTCTATGGCTACACCTTC

v_gene: TRBV5-1
abundance: -
d_gene: TRBD1
j_gene: TRBJ1-1
CDR3aa: CASSLVQGDTEAFF
CDR3nt: TGCGCCAGCAGCTTGGTACAGGGGGACACTGAAGCTTTCTTT

v_gene: TRBV4-3
abundance: -
d_gene: -
j_gene: TRBJ2-1
CDR3aa: CASSSAGGLSFGDEQFF
CDR3nt: TGCGCCAGCAGCTCAGCCGGTGGACTCTCCTTCGGGGATGAGCAGTTCTTC

v_gene: TRBV6-5
abundance: -
d_gene: -
j_gene: TRBJ1-2
CDR3aa: CASSRHDGVNYGYTF
CDR3nt: TGTGCCAGCAGCCGCCATGACGGGGTGAACTATGGCTACACCTTC

v_gene: TRBV7-8
abundance: -
d_gene: -
j_gene: TRBJ1-1
CDR3aa: CASSLPFGGGVTEAFF
CDR3nt: TGTGCCAGCAGCTTACCCTTTGGAGGGGGGGTCACTGAAGCTTTCTTT

v_gene: TRBV2
abundance: -
d_gene: TRBD1
j_gene: TRBJ2-7
CDR3aa: CASSRDRGAYEQYF
CDR3nt: TGTGCCAGCAGTAGGGACAGGGGAGCCTACGAGCAGTACTTC

v_gene: TRBV4-2
abundance: -
d_gene: TRBD2
j_gene: TRBJ2-5
CDR3aa: CASSLRLAGGQETQYF
CDR3nt: TGTGCCAGCAGTCTCCGACTAGCGGGGGGGCAAGAGACCCAGTACTTC

v_gene: TRBV28
abundance: -
d_gene: TRBD1
j_gene: TRBJ1-1
CDR3aa: CASITEPQGAQVNTEAFF
CDR3nt: TGTGCCAGCATTACCGAACCTCAGGGGGCGCAGGTGAACACTGAAGCTTTCTTT

v_gene: TRBV19
abundance: -
d_gene: TRBD1
j_gene: TRBJ2-1
CDR3aa: CASSTDRTGVPAYNEQFF
CDR3nt: TGTGCCAGTAGTACCGACCGGACAGGTGTGCCGGCCTACAATGAGCAGTTCTTC

v_gene: TRBV6-5
abundance: -
d_gene: -
j_gene: TRBJ1-2
CDR3aa: CATYQLGRGYGYTF
CDR3nt: TGTGCCACCTACCAACTGGGCCGGGGCTATGGCTACACCTTC

v_gene: TRBV19
abundance: -
d_gene: -
j_gene: TRBJ1-1
CDR3aa: CASSIGGQGMGTEAFF
CDR3nt: TGTGCCAGTAGTATAGGCGGGCAGGGGATGGGCACTGAAGCTTTCTTT

v_gene: TRBV29-1
abundance: -
d_gene: TRBD2
j_gene: TRBJ2-1
CDR3aa: CSVPRVGLAGGPPRDEQFF
CDR3nt: TGCAGCGTTCCGAGGGTGGGACTAGCGGGGGGGCCTCCGAGGGATGAGCAGTTCTTC

v_gene: TRBV15
abundance: once
d_gene: TRBD1
j_gene: TRBJ1-5
CDR3aa: CATSWGTANQPQHF
CDR3nt: TGTGCCACCAGCTGGGGGACAGCCAATCAGCCCCAGCATTTT

v_gene: TRBV18
abundance: few
d_gene: TRBD2
j_gene: TRBJ2-3
CDR3aa: CASSPQRGGTDTQYF
CDR3nt: TGTGCCAGCTCACCACAGCGGGGCGGCACAGATACGCAGTATTTT

v_gene: TRBV4-1
abundance: -
d_gene: TRBD1
j_gene: TRBJ2-7
CDR3aa: CASSRDRTGGVDEQYF
CDR3nt: TGCGCCAGCAGCCGAGACCGGACAGGGGGGGTGGACGAGCAGTACTTC

v_gene: TRBV27
abundance: -
d_gene: TRBD1
j_gene: TRBJ2-2
CDR3aa: CASSFGTGVKPGELFF
CDR3nt: TGTGCCAGCAGTTTCGGGACAGGCGTAAAGCCCGGGGAGCTGTTTTTT

v_gene: TRBV9
abundance: -
d_gene: TRBD1
j_gene: TRBJ2-1
CDR3aa: CASNRQGNEQFF
CDR3nt: TGTGCCAGCAACCGACAGGGCAATGAGCAGTTCTTC

v_gene: TRBV6-5
abundance: -
d_gene: -
j_gene: TRBJ1-5
CDR3aa: CASSMEGNSNQPQHF
CDR3nt: TGTGCCAGCAGTATGGAGGGGAATAGCAATCAGCCCCAGCATTTT

v_gene: TRBV28
abundance: few
d_gene: TRBD2
j_gene: TRBJ2-7
CDR3aa: CASSTTSDPHF
CDR3nt: TGTGCCAGCAGTACGACTAGCGATCCCCACTTC

v_gene: TRBV5-4
abundance: -
d_gene: TRBD1
j_gene: TRBJ1-3
CDR3aa: CASSRGQFGNTIYF
CDR3nt: TGTGCCAGCAGCCGGGGACAGTTCGGAAACACCATATACTTT

v_gene: TRBV6-5
abundance: -
d_gene: TRBD1
j_gene: TRBJ1-1
CDR3aa: CASSYGTGVTEAFF
CDR3nt: TGTGCCAGCAGTTACGGGACAGGGGTTACTGAAGCTTTCTTT

v_gene: TRBV28
abundance: -
d_gene: -
j_gene: TRBJ1-1
CDR3aa: CASTNMNTEAFF
CDR3nt: TGTGCCAGCACAAACATGAACACTGAAGCTTTCTTT

v_gene: TRBV7-2
abundance: -
d_gene: -
j_gene: TRBJ1-2
CDR3aa: CASSFPGGLYGYTF
CDR3nt: TGTGCCAGCAGCTTCCCGGGGGGGCTCTATGGCTACACCTTC